The entry below gives a single T cell receptor beta chain sequence along with its context. Which antigen it targets is not known. No base-level quality is on record; no much larger clone is a single base apart. At the junction V is shortened by 9 bases and J by 3 bases, with 15 bases in between. Via the germline V gene, CDR1 is MDHEN and CDR2 SYDVKM. The CDR3 has 14 amino acids, counting the end cysteine and phenylalanine. The entry retains the CDR3 DNA only, 42 bases that are in frame from base 1. This record belongs to a study of PD-L1 blockade in urothelial cancer (dated by TCRdb to about 2017). About the full investigation: All patients started therapy at some point between 2014 and 2016 and received atezolizumab 1,200 mg intravenously every 3 weeks. About 90% of the 29 patients were males with bladder-origin urothelial cancer, and about 65% of the roughly 30 reported a prior smoking history. Patients had an ECOG performance status of 0 or 1 and had received between 0 and 3 prior chemotherapy regimens. Blood samples were analyzed 3 weeks after the start of treatment (second dose) and 6 weeks after the start of treatment. Blood samples gave median yields of about 150,000 T cells and over 80,000 unique TCRs, along with a median clonality of 0.080. An exploratory multi-omic analysis was conducted of the somatic, immune and clinical correlates of response to PD-L1 blockade with atezolizumab in urothelial cancer. TCR sequencing covered pretreatment tumor samples and matched, serially collected peripheral blood taken before and after atezolizumab treatment. Durable clinical benefit was defined as a progression-free survival longer than 6 months, and TCR features were additionally tested against progression-free survival and overall survival. Whole exome sequencing and RNA sequencing of pretreatment tumors were performed alongside TCR sequencing in the same patients. About 10 patients reached durable clinical benefit, while some 21 patients did not. Some 30 patients had pretreatment blood TCR-seq, roughly 24 had at least one posttreatment blood collection, and roughly 24 had tumor TCR-seq.

Explained via the paper, the time point label denotes: peripheral blood 6 weeks after treatment start. A total of 29 patients with locally advanced or metastatic urothelial carcinoma, treated at Memorial Sloan Kettering on a trial protocol, made up the cohort. Peripheral blood mononuclear cells were collected pretreatment and during treatment, with between 1 and 8 total time points obtained per patient. The Qiagen DNeasy Blood extraction kit was used to purify genomic DNA from total PBMCs and from tumor samples. PBMCs were collected pretreatment and during treatment, and were isolated and stored as previously described. Summary of the overall study and its limitations: Because the sample size was small (n ≈ 30) and many of the analyses were exploratory, the results are meant to be hypothesis-generating. Patients with durable benefit showed greater expansion of tumor-associated TCR clones in peripheral blood 3 weeks after starting treatment (n = 22, p = 0.022). Improved progression-free and overall survival was found to be associated with pretreatment peripheral blood TCR clonality below the median.

Each PCR received spiked-in synthetic TCR analog templates so that absolute template abundance could be estimated from read counts. Using the immunoSEQ assay, TCRbeta CDR3 regions were amplified from genomic DNA with bias-controlled V and J gene primers. Sequencing of rearranged TCRbeta segments was performed at approximately 20X coverage. As for how the authors treated the data: Sequencing errors were corrected by clustering and CDR3s were annotated against IMGT to assign V, D and J genes. Only productive TCRbeta rearrangements were used in downstream analyses, excluding out-of-frame or stop-codon sequences. Clonality was computed as one minus Shannon entropy normalized by the log of the number of unique productive sequences. Clones differing between time points or between blood and tumor were identified by Fisher's exact test with Benjamini-Hochberg correction at adjusted p below 0.01. TCRdb's version of the immuneACCESS table is confined to in-frame rearrangements and falls short of the full clone set. An unresolved V gene accounts for under half of the shortfall where checked; the remainder is of unknown origin. Clone size and V and J calls were adopted from that table, with D and trimming inferred from the DNA. The sample data list about 36,000 clones, and 75% to 90% of these were observed just once. The top ten constitute 10% of the sample.

The chain couples TRBV28 to TRBJ1-3; TRBD1 is a weak D gene call, 5 bases matching. The sequencing used PBMCs, collected around atezolizumab (anti-PD-L1) treatment. The receptor was derived from a man aged 35 to 55 with urothelial cancer. The bases are TGTGCCAGTTCCTCGGGACTTGGTGGAAACACCATATATTTT. Its protein product is CASSSGLGGNTIYF.